One and the same sample provided the 5 T cell receptor beta chains below, sequenced in a study of OX40 agonist ivuxolimab in advanced cancers. The protocol used for the library was the immunoSEQ multiplex PCR assay. TCRdb carries this immuneACCESS record with in-frame sequences only. Its versions omit some clonotypes, under half of them owing to an unresolved V gene in the studies checked, with the rest unexplained. The sample contains approximately 79,000 clones, about nine tenths of them found a single time. Roughly 9% of the sample lies in the top ten. Sequenced material: CD4+ or CD8+ T cells sorted from blood, taken in a trial of the OX40 agonist ivuxolimab. The receptors derive from an adult with an advanced solid tumor such as melanoma, head and neck, liver or kidney cancer.

This clone was counted a single time. The chain combines TRBV7-9 with TRBJ2-1, with 8 bases fitting TRBD1. V was clipped by 5 bases and J by 0 bases; unmatched bases: 6. Per germline, CDR1 SEHNR and CDR2 FQNEAQ (reference sequence). This CDR3 contains 16 residues. CDR3 nucleotides: TGTGCCAGCAGCCAGGGGACAGGCGCCTCCTACAATGAGCAGTTCTTC. This encodes CASSQGTGASYNEQFF.

This clone was detected only once. The chain is built from TRBV5-1 and TRBJ2-7; 8 bases map to TRBD1. The CDR3 is 14 amino acids. Germline V CDR1 and CDR2: SGHRS, YFSETQ. V gave up 2 bases and J gave up 3 bases; unmatched junction bases: 4. The CDR3 sequence: CASSFGTGGYEQYF. The DNA of the CDR3 is TGCGCCAGCAGCTTTGGGACAGGAGGCTACGAGCAGTACTTC.

This clone has a handful of counts. The chain uses TRBV10-3 and TRBJ2-7; D is unclear. In germline, CDR1 is ENHRY, CDR2 SYGVKD. Trimming stripped 2 bases from V and 7 bases from J, with 15 bases between. CDR3 length: 14 amino acids. CDR3 sequence reads: CAISEVMASWEQYF. Here the CDR3 DNA reads TGTGCCATCAGTGAGGTCATGGCATCCTGGGAGCAGTACTTC.

The V gene is TRBV5-5, the J gene TRBJ2-4; D tentatively fits TRBD1 or TRBD2 (6 bases each). This CDR3 spans 15 amino acids. V lost 7 bases, J lost 6 bases, and 20 bases lay in between. Germline V gene lookup returns CDR1 SGHKS and CDR2 YYEKEE (reference sequence). In DNA form, the CDR3 reads TGTGCCAGCGGGGCCGGGGGCCGTGATAGAAACATTCAGTACTTC. This translates into CASGAGGRDRNIQYF.

V gene TRBV9 combines with J gene TRBJ1-3, with D uncertain. Trimming shortened V by 0 bases and J by 8 bases, and 9 bases separated the two germline ends. The CDR3 contains 13 residues. Per germline, CDR1 SGDLS and CDR2 YYNGEE. The DNA of the CDR3 is TGTGCCAGCAGCGTAGGGGAGGGTTACACCATATATTTT. It specifies CASSVGEGYTIYF.